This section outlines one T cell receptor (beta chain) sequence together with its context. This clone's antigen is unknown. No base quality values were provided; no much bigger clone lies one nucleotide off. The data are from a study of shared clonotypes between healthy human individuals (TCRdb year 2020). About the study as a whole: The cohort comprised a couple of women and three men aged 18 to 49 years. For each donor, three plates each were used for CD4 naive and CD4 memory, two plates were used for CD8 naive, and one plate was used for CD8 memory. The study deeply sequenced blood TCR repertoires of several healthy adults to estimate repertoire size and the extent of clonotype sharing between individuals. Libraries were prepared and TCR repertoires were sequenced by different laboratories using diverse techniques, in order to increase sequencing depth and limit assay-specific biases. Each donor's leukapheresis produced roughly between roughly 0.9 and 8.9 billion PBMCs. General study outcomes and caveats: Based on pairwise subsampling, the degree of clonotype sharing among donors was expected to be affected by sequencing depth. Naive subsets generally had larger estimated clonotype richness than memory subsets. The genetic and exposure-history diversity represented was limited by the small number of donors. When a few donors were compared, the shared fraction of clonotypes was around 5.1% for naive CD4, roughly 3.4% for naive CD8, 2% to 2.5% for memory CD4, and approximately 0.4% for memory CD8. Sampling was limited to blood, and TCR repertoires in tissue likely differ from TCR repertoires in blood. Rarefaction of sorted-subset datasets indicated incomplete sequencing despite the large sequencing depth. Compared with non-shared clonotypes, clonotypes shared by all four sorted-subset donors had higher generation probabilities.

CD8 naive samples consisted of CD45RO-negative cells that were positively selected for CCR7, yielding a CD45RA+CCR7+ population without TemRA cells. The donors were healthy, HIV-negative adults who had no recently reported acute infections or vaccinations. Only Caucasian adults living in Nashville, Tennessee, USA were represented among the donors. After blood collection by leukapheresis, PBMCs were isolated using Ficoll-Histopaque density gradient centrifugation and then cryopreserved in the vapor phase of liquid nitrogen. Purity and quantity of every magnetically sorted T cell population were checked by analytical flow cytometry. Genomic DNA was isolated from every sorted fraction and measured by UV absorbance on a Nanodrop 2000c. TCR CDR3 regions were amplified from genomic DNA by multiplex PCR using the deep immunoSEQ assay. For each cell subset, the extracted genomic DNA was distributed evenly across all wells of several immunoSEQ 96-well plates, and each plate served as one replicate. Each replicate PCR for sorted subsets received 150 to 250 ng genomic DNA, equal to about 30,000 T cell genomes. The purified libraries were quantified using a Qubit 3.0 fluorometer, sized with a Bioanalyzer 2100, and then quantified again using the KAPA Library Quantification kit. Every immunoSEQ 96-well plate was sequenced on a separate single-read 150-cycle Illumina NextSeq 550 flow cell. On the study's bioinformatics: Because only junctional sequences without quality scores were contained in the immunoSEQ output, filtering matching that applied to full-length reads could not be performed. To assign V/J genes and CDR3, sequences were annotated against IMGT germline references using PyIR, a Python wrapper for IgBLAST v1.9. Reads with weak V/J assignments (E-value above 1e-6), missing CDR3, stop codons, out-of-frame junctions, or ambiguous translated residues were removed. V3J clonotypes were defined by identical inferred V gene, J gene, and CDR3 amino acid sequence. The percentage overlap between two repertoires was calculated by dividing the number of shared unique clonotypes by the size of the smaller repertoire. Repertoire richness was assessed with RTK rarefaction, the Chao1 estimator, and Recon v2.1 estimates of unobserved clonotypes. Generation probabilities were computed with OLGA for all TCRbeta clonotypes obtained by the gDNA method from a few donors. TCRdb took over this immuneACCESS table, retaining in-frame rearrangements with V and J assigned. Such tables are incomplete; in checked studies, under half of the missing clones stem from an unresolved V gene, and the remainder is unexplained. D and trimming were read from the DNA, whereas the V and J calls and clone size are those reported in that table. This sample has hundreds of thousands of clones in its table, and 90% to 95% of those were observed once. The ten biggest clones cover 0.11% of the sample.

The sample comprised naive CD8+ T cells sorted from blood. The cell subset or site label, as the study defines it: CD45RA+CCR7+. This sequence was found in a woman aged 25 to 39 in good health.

The DNA sequence reads TGTGCCAGCAGCCACAGCTCCTACGAGCAGTACTTC. It translates as CASSHSSYEQYF. The sequence is built from TRBV5-6 and TRBJ2-7; a confident D gene designation cannot be given. CDR1 is given as SGHDT and CDR2 as YYEEEE, both from the germline V gene. The germline ends are 5 bases apart after V is trimmed by 4 bases and J by 0 bases. The CDR3 sequence holds 12 residues, the cysteine and phenylalanine included. Of all the DNA, just the CDR3 is kept, 36 bases in frame from base 1.